A single sample gave rise to the 17 T cell receptor beta chains below, sequenced in a study of blood T cell repertoires in COVID-19. Profiling relied on immunoSEQ multiplex PCR, and the TCRdb table lists in-frame clones only, not all of them. The sample lists 50,000 or so clones; roughly 87% were seen once. Sequencing was performed on peripheral blood. The receptor set was obtained from a man aged 50 to 60 with active COVID-19.

The chain employs TRBV9 and TRBJ1-1; D possibly corresponds to TRBD1 (6 bases). Trimming took 0 bases from V and 4 from J, leaving 13 bases between them. Germline assignment: CDR1 SGDLS and CDR2 YYNGEE. CDR3 length: 15 residues. The CDR3 bases are TGTGCCAGCAGCGTAGTGGCAGGGGCGCGCACTGAAGCTTTCTTT. Translated, it gives CASSVVAGARTEAFF.

CDR3 amino acids: CASPAPRGTEAFF. CDR3 bases: TGTGCCAGCCCCGCCCCCCGGGGAACTGAAGCTTTCTTT. The gene calls are TRBV12-3 or TRBV12-4 and TRBJ1-1, with D unresolved. V lost 8 bases and J lost 5, with 15 bases in between. This CDR3 is built from 13 residues.

The J gene is TRBJ2-3, the V gene TRBV13, with a possible D match to TRBD2 (5 bases). The CDR3 covers 15 residues. Trimming took 5 bases from V and 5 from J, leaving 17 bases between them. Germline V gene lookup returns CDR1 PRHDT and CDR2 FYEKMQ (reference sequence). CDR3 protein: CASSRSETFRDTQYF. The CDR3 nucleotides read TGTGCCAGCAGCCGTAGCGAGACATTCAGAGATACGCAGTATTTT.

J is TRBJ2-1 and V is TRBV5-1, with D unresolved. Germline V gene sequence: CDR1 SGHRS, CDR2 YFSETQ. Deletions cut 4 bases from V and 9 bases from J, with 8 bases between. The CDR3 sequence is 11 residues long. The CDR3 DNA is TGCGCCAGCAGCATACGACTTGAGCAGTTCTTC. Protein: CASSIRLEQFF.

This clone was observed once. The V gene is TRBV7-9, the J gene TRBJ1-4; D is perhaps TRBD1 (6 bases). CDR3 length: 15 amino acids. Trimming stripped 6 bases from V and 2 bases from J, with 13 bases between. Germline assignment: CDR1 SEHNR and CDR2 FQNEAQ (reference sequence). CDR3 loop: CASSLGQGTNEKLFF. For the CDR3, the DNA is TGTGCCAGCAGTTTGGGGCAGGGGACTAATGAAAAACTGTTTTTT.

The chain combines TRBV6-2 or TRBV6-3 with TRBJ2-3; D is undetermined. The CDR3 totals 13 residues. Germline V CDR1 and CDR2: MNHEY, SVGEGT. V dropped 4 bases and J dropped 4 bases, with 9 bases sitting between them. CDR3 DNA sequence: TGTGCCAGCAGTTCAAGAGCCGCAGATACGCAGTATTTT. It specifies CASSSRAADTQYF.

The rearrangement links TRBV10-3 to TRBJ1-5; D perhaps matches TRBD1 (5 bases). Per the germline V gene, CDR1 is ENHRY and CDR2 is SYGVKD. There are 14 residues in the CDR3. The ends were cut back, 8 bases at V and 4 bases at J, with 15 bases in the middle. CDR3 protein: CAIASTGDNQPQHF. CDR3 DNA sequence: TGTGCCATCGCTTCCACGGGGGATAATCAGCCCCAGCATTTT.

The chain recombines TRBV5-4 with TRBJ1-1; D is uncertain. This CDR3 spans 15 amino acids. The germline V and J ends were trimmed by 4 bases and 6 bases, with 19 bases remaining between them. Germline loops: CDR1 SGHNT, CDR2 YYREEE (reference sequence). The CDR3: CASSPRRSESSEAFF. The CDR3 coding sequence is TGTGCCAGCAGCCCCAGGAGGAGCGAGAGCTCTGAAGCTTTCTTT.

The chain couples TRBV27 to TRBJ1-5; TRBD1 matches at 7 bases. CDR3 size: 14 residues. Germline V gives CDR1 MNHEY, CDR2 SMNVEV (reference sequence). Trimming removed 6 bases from V and 7 bases from J; junction bases left unmatched: 9. This CDR3 reads CASSTTGRRQPQHF. As DNA, the CDR3 is TGTGCCAGCAGCACGACAGGGCGCCGGCAGCCCCAGCATTTT.

The V call is TRBV4-2, the J call TRBJ2-1; TRBD1 matches 7 bases. J was trimmed by 9 bases and V by 3 bases; bases with no gene match: 8. This CDR3 comprises 14 residues. Germline V CDR1 and CDR2: LGHNA, YNFKEQ. The CDR3 nucleotides are TGTGCCAGCAGCCACCTACGAGGGGGCCCTGAGCAGTTCTTC. Its translation is CASSHLRGGPEQFF.

This clone has only a few counts. This sequence joins TRBV7-2 and TRBJ2-2; D is possibly TRBD2 (6 bases). The germline V and J ends were trimmed by 2 bases and 5 bases, with 12 bases remaining between them. Germline values: CDR1 SGHTA, CDR2 FQGNSA. The CDR3 totals 15 residues. The CDR3 sequence is CASSLNGGNTGELFF. The DNA of the CDR3 is TGTGCCAGCAGCTTAAATGGAGGGAATACCGGGGAGCTGTTTTTT.

The gene calls are TRBV4-3 and TRBJ2-1; possibly TRBD1 for D (5 bases). CDR3 length: 16 amino acids. Trimming shortened V by 2 bases and J by 3 bases, and 14 bases separated the two germline ends. In germline, CDR1 is LGHNA, CDR2 YSLEER. The CDR3 region is CASSQFLLDSYNEQFF. CDR3 coding DNA: TGCGCCAGCAGCCAATTTCTCCTCGACAGCTACAATGAGCAGTTCTTC.

This clone appeared a single time. This chain uses TRBV9 with TRBJ1-1; D is unresolved. The V end was cut by 2 bases, the J end by 0 bases, with 11 bases between. CDR1 SGDLS and CDR2 YYNGEE come from the germline V gene. The CDR3 is 15 amino acids. CDR3 loop: CASSVLPQLNTEAFF. The CDR3 DNA reads as TGTGCCAGCAGCGTGTTGCCACAGCTGAACACTGAAGCTTTCTTT.

The rearrangement uses TRBV2 and TRBJ2-5, with 9 bases that match TRBD2. This CDR3 spans 14 amino acids. Germline CDR1 SNHLY, CDR2 FYNNEI. V gave up 5 bases and J gave up 1 base; unmatched junction bases: 2. This chain's CDR3 is CASSSAGGQETQYF. CDR3 in DNA: TGTGCCAGCAGTTCAGCGGGGGGCCAAGAGACCCAGTACTTC.

Only a few counts were recorded for this clone. The V and J genes are TRBV4-1 and TRBJ1-1, with D perhaps TRBD1 (5 bases). CDR1 is MGHRA, CDR2 YSYEKL, per germline. V gave up 7 bases and J gave up 7 bases, with 22 bases separating them. The CDR3 length is 15 residues. The CDR3 DNA is TGCGCCAGCAACCTAAACTGGGGCCAACATGGTGAAGCTTTCTTT. This codes for CASNLNWGQHGEAFF.

V and J are TRBV6-5 and TRBJ1-2; D possibly corresponds to TRBD1 (6 bases). Per germline, CDR1 MNHEY and CDR2 SVGAGI. The CDR3 has 12 amino acids. V lost 6 bases to trimming and J lost 2 bases, with 7 bases between them. The CDR3 nucleotides are TGTGCCAGCAGCACAGGGAACTATGGCTACACCTTC. Translating gives CASSTGNYGYTF.

The genes are TRBV7-6 and TRBJ1-2, with TRBD1 matching 9 bases. With V trimmed by 5 bases and J by 5 bases, 6 bases remained unmatched. CDR1 and CDR2 from the germline V gene are SGHVS and FNYEAQ. This CDR3 comprises 14 residues. Here the CDR3 DNA reads TGTGCCAGCAGCCCGGACAGGGGATCTTATGGCTACACCTTC. Amino acids: CASSPDRGSYGYTF.